The rows below give T cell receptor beta chains drawn from one sample of a study of blood T cell repertoires in COVID-19. Produced via immunoSEQ multiplex PCR; TCRdb's table is partial and in-frame only. The repertoire holds under 250,000 clones, around 82% seen once, with around 5% in the top ten. The specimen was peripheral blood. The receptor source for this set is a woman in her sixties or seventies with acute or convalescent COVID-19. Both conserved end residues are part of each CDR3. The D gene is left open where the match is weak. Rows may omit the clone size; those that give it use once, few, many or a size class.

>NA|TRBJ2-3|TRBD2|TRBV4-3
TGCGCCAGCAGCCAACAAGCGGGGGGGCCAGATACGCAGTATTTT
CASSQQAGGPDTQYF
>few|TRBJ1-2|NA|TRBV6-5
TGTGCCAGCAGTTCAGGGGCCCTTCCGAACTATGGCTACACCTTC
CASSSGALPNYGYTF
>NA|TRBJ1-2|NA|TRBV19
TGTGCCAGTAGTAGAGTCGACCTACAGGGTCCCTATGGCTACACCTTC
CASSRVDLQGPYGYTF
>NA|TRBJ1-5|TRBD1|TRBV19
TGTGCCAGTAGTAAGGGACAGGGGGGCAATCAGCCCCAGCATTTT
CASSKGQGGNQPQHF
>NA|TRBJ1-1|NA|TRBV19
TGTGCCAGTAGTATAAGCGGGCGTATGAACACTGAAGCTTTCTTT
CASSISGRMNTEAFF
>once|TRBJ1-1|TRBD1|TRBV5-8
TGTGCCAGCAGCCCATGGGGACAGGGGGCCGGCACTGAAGCTTTCTTT
CASSPWGQGAGTEAFF
>few|TRBJ2-5|TRBD2|TRBV9
TGTGCCAGCAGCTCGACGGGGGGGTTGTACCAAGAGACCCAGTACTTC
CASSSTGGLYQETQYF
>NA|TRBJ1-4|NA|TRBV5-6
TGTGCCAGCAGCCCGAGTTACAGGACTAATGAAAAACTGTTTTTT
CASSPSYRTNEKLFF
>once|TRBJ2-1|NA|TRBV4-2
TGTGCCAGCAGCCATTCTAGCAACATTGAGCAGTTCTTC
CASSHSSNIEQFF
>NA|TRBJ1-1|NA|TRBV19
TGTGCCAGTACTCCCTGGGGGGGGGCGAACACTGAAGCTTTCTTT
CASTPWGGANTEAFF
>few|TRBJ1-2|NA|TRBV5-6
TGTGCCAGCAGATCCGGGATAAGGGCCAACGAGTATGGCTACACCTTC
CASRSGIRANEYGYTF
>NA|TRBJ2-7|TRBD1|TRBV19
TGTGCCAGTAGTATAAACACAGGGGGTCCGTACGAGCAGTACTTC
CASSINTGGPYEQYF
>once|TRBJ1-1|TRBD1|TRBV4-1
TGCGCCAGCAGTAGCCGGGACAGCCTTGAAGCTTTCTTT
CASSSRDSLEAFF
>NA|TRBJ2-7|TRBD1|TRBV6-5
TGTGCCAGCAGTCACTCTCTGACAGGGGCCTACGAGCAGTACTTC
CASSHSLTGAYEQYF
>NA|TRBJ2-2|TRBD2|TRBV6-2/TRBV6-3
TGTGCCAGCAGACCTAGCGGAGGCGGGGAGCTGTTTTTT
CASRPSGGGELFF
>NA|TRBJ1-1|NA|TRBV3-1/TRBV3-2
TGTGCCAGCAGCCAAGAAACCGTTACTGGGAACACTGAAGCTTTCTTT
CASSQETVTGNTEAFF